This entry lists 26 T cell receptor beta chains sequenced from one sample in a study of tissue T cells after allogeneic stem cell transplantation. Libraries were prepared by immunoSEQ multiplex PCR; TCRdb keeps only in-frame clonotypes and omits some of them. The profile shows under 6,000 clones, over 40% of them singletons. Time point denoted: mouse harvest day 7 after allogeneic transplant. The graft held 10^6 splenic CD5+ T cells and 10^7 T-cell-depleted bone marrow cells. Source material: skin. The receptors derive from a female BALB/c mouse given C57BL/6 T cells with graft-versus-host disease after an allogeneic hematopoietic cell transplant.

As regards this clone: The gene symbols are mouse symbols. Read sequence stops 1 residue before the CDR3 end, and the germline J gene provides the missing end. This chain links TRBV21 with TRBJ2-7; TRBD2 matches at 9 bases. TRBV21 is flagged as an ORF with uncertain function. With 0 bases clipped from V and 7 bases from J, the junction kept 4 bases outside the gene matches. The CDR3 length is 14 residues. CDR3 DNA (partial): TGTGCTAGCAGTCAATCTGGGGGGGCGCGAGAACAGTAC. Translating it yields CASSQSGGAREQY. The complete CDR3 reads CASSQSGGAREQYF.

Of note for this clone: The gene names here belong to mouse. Sequencing ends 1 residue short of the CDR3 end; the germline J gene provides the rest. The chain is built from TRBV3 and TRBJ2-7; 10 positions agree with TRBD2. With V trimmed by 1 base and J by 6 bases, 3 bases remained unmatched. The CDR3 spans 14 residues. Germline CDR1 is SNHLY and CDR2 is FYNGKV (reference sequence). CDR3 in amino acids: CASSLGWGGVEQYF. The covered CDR3 bases are TGTGCCAGCAGCTTAGGCTGGGGGGGCGTTGAACAGTAC.

On this clone: The listed genes are named as in mouse. The sequence runs out 1 residue before the end of the CDR3; the remainder is reconstructed from the germline J gene. The rearrangement uses TRBV26 and TRBJ1-6; D gene uncertain. TRBJ1-6 is recorded as an ORF, its role being uncertain. V shed 2 bases and J shed 7 bases, with 9 bases lying between them. The CDR3 consists of 14 residues. In germline, CDR1 is KGHPV, CDR2 FQNQEV (reference sequence). This CDR3 is CASSLEGGNSPLYF. The part of the CDR3 DNA that was read is TGTGCCAGCAGTCTGGAGGGAGGAAATTCGCCCCTCTAC.

On this clone: These gene names are mouse names. The CDR3 end is not reached by the read, which stops 1 residue before it; the germline J gene fills it in. J is TRBJ2-5 and V is TRBV17, with 9 bases that match TRBD2. This CDR3 region has 15 residues. CDR1 is MNHDT and CDR2 is YYDKIL in the germline V gene. V gave up 0 bases and J gave up 6 bases; unmatched junction bases: 4. CDR3 bases read: TGTGCTAGCAGTAGAGATTCTGGGGGGGACGACACCCAGTAC. Translated, it gives CASSRDSGGDDTQY. The full-length CDR3 reads as CASSRDSGGDDTQYF.

This clone was found a few times. The gene names given are mouse names. The read comes to an end 1 residue before the CDR3 does, leaving the germline J gene to fill in the end. This sequence joins TRBV26 and TRBJ1-3; the D is unclear. This CDR3 is 14 amino acids long. Trimming removed 2 bases at V and 0 bases at J, with 5 bases between. In germline, CDR1 is KGHPV, CDR2 FQNQEV (reference sequence). The CDR3 bases that were read are TGTGCCAGCAGTCTGAGAACTTCTGGAAATACGCTCTAT. Encoded protein: CASSLRTSGNTLY. The entire CDR3 protein is CASSLRTSGNTLYF.

This clone is categorized as medium-sized (0.01 to 0.1%). Mouse gene names apply. The read halts 1 residue ahead of the CDR3 end, with the missing end drawn from the germline J gene. The V and J genes are TRBV26 and TRBJ1-3, with 7 bases that match TRBD1. J gave up 0 bases and V 6 bases, and 5 bases lay outside the gene matches. Germline V gene sequence: CDR1 KGHPV, CDR2 FQNQEV (reference sequence). This CDR3 is 15 amino acids long. The CDR3 loop is CASRRDSHSGNTLYF. The CDR3 DNA, read in part, is TGTGCCAGCAGGCGGGACAGTCATTCTGGAAATACGCTCTAT.

With regard to this clone: Genes and germline come from the mouse. The CDR3 end falls 1 residue outside the read, so it is completed with the germline J gene. The V gene is TRBV12-2, the J gene TRBJ2-5; tentatively, D is TRBD2 (6 bases). V lost 2 bases and J lost 1, with 9 bases in between. The germline V gene encodes CDR1 SGHLS and CDR2 HYDKME. The CDR3 runs 14 residues. The part of the CDR3 DNA that was read is TGTGCCAGCTCTCGCTGGGGAGACCAAGACACCCAGTAC. This gives the protein CASSRWGDQDTQY. The CDR3, in full, reads CASSRWGDQDTQYF.

As regards this clone: Mouse gene names apply. The read finishes 1 residue shy of the CDR3 end, and the germline J gene is used to complete it. The chain links TRBV26 to TRBJ1-4, with 12 bases fitting TRBD1. The V gene's germline CDR1 is KGHPV and CDR2 FQNQEV (reference sequence). V dropped 4 bases and J dropped 7; count of bases not matched to a gene: 7. This CDR3 spans 16 amino acids. The CDR3 sequence is CASSRPGTGGAERLFF. The CDR3 DNA, read in part, is TGTGCCAGCAGTCGACCCGGGACAGGGGGCGCCGAAAGATTATTT.

This clone was counted only a few times. Gene and germline names: mouse. The read gets to within 1 residue of the CDR3 end, and the germline J gene fills in the rest. The rearrangement joins TRBV26 to TRBJ2-1, with no clear D. Germline V gives CDR1 KGHPV, CDR2 FQNQEV (reference sequence). V was pared by 4 bases and J by 10 bases, with 5 bases between. The CDR3 totals 10 residues. CDR3 in amino acids: CASSPLEQFF. CDR3 bases read: TGTGCCAGCAGTCCCTTAGAGCAGTTC.

This clone was counted between two and nine times. The genes and germline here are from mouse. Coverage ceases 1 residue before the CDR3 finishes, and the germline J gene fills in the end. The chain has TRBV31 and TRBJ1-4; D remains ambiguous. There are 14 residues in the CDR3. In germline, CDR1 is GKSSPN, CDR2 SITVG. Trimming left V 0 bases short and J 0 bases short, with 5 bases between. Partial CDR3 DNA: TGTGCCTGGAGTCTAGGGTTTTCCAACGAAAGATTATTT. Its protein product is CAWSLGFSNERLF. The CDR3 reads in full as CAWSLGFSNERLFF.

Turning to this clone: Genes and germline come from the mouse. The read falls 1 residue short of the CDR3 end, and the missing part is taken from the germline J gene. This rearrangement joins TRBV26 to TRBJ2-5, with D uncertain. Germline V lookup: CDR1 KGHPV, CDR2 FQNQEV (reference sequence). V lost 6 bases, J lost 3 bases, and 7 bases lay in between. The CDR3 has 12 residues. The CDR3 bases that were read are TGTGCCAGCAGCCGACAACAAGACACCCAGTAC. It is translated as CASSRQQDTQY. The entire CDR3 protein reads CASSRQQDTQYF. Complete variable domain (other parts from reference TRBV26 and TRBJ2-5): NSKVIQTPRYLVKGQGQKAKMRCIPEKGHPVVFWYQQNKNNEFKFLINFQNQEVLQQIDMTEKRFSAECPSNSPCSLEIQSSEAGDSALYLCASSRQQDTQYFGPGTRLLVL.

With regard to this clone: Here the gene names and germline are mouse. The read comes to an end 1 residue before the CDR3 does, leaving the germline J gene to fill in the end. The rearrangement links TRBV13-2 to TRBJ2-5, with 11 bases lining up with TRBD2. The V segment lost 5 bases and the J segment 2 bases; nucleotides outside the gene matches: 4. Germline V gene lookup returns CDR1 NNHNN and CDR2 SYGAGS (reference sequence). The CDR3 has 15 amino acids. Incomplete CDR3 DNA: TGTGCCAGCGGCCAGACTGGGGGGGGCCAAGACACCCAGTAC. This sequence encodes CASGQTGGGQDTQY. The whole CDR3 sequence reads CASGQTGGGQDTQYF.

This clone came up a few times. The germline and genes are mouse ones. The read falls 1 residue short of the CDR3 end, and the missing part is taken from the germline J gene. This rearrangement joins TRBV16 to TRBJ2-5, with D tentatively TRBD1 (5 bases). V shed 5 bases and J shed 0 bases, with 9 bases lying between them. Germline CDR1 SGHSA, CDR2 FRNQAP. This CDR3 has 14 amino acids. The sequenced CDR3 bases are TGTGCAAGCAGCCCCAGGGTTAACCAAGACACCCAGTAC. Protein product: CASSPRVNQDTQY. The full CDR3 protein is CASSPRVNQDTQYF. Combining the CDR3 with reference TRBV16 and TRBJ2-5 gives the whole variable domain NAGVIQTPRHKVTGKGQEATLWCEPISGHSAVFWYRQTIVQGLEFLTYFRNQAPIDDSGMPKERFSAQMPNQSHSTLKIQSTQPQDSAVYLCASSPRVNQDTQYFGPGTRLLVL.

Comments on this clone: Gene names are mouse gene names. The CDR3 goes on 1 residue after the read ends, and that part is filled in from the germline J gene. The rearrangement links TRBV31 to TRBJ1-3; D ambiguous. V lost 0 bases and J lost 0, with 6 bases in between. The germline gives CDR1 GKSSPN, CDR2 SITVG. CDR3 length: 14 amino acids. Partial CDR3 DNA: TGTGCCTGGAGTCTAGGCACTTCTGGAAATACGCTCTAT. Amino acids: CAWSLGTSGNTLY. The entire CDR3 reads CAWSLGTSGNTLYF. The variable domain in full, with the rest retrieved from reference TRBV31 and TRBJ1-3, is AQTIHQWPVAEIKAVGSPLSLGCTIKGKSSPNLYWYWQATGGTLQQLFYSITVGQVESVVQLNLSASRPKDDQFILSTEKLLLSHSGFYLCAWSLGTSGNTLYFGEGSRLIVV.

Worth noting for this clone: The genes are named according to mouse. Read sequence stops 1 residue before the CDR3 end, and the germline J gene provides the missing end. The V and J genes are TRBV12-2 and TRBJ2-5; 7 nucleotides line up with TRBD2. The V segment lost 0 bases and the J segment 3 bases; nucleotides outside the gene matches: 2. Germline assignment: CDR1 SGHLS and CDR2 HYDKME. This CDR3 comprises 14 residues. CDR3 DNA, as far as it was read: TGTGCCAGCTCTCTCGCCTGGGGGCAAGACACCCAGTAC. Its translation: CASSLAWGQDTQY. The whole CDR3 sequence reads CASSLAWGQDTQYF. The entire variable domain, with the rest obtained from reference TRBV12-2 and TRBJ2-5, is as follows: NSGVVQSPRYIIKGKGERSILKCIPISGHLSVAWYQQTQGQELKFFIQHYDKMERDKGNLPSRFSVQQFDDYHSEMNMSALELEDSAVYFCASSLAWGQDTQYFGPGTRLLVL.

This clone has only a few counts. The genes and germline here are from mouse. The read ends 1 residue before the CDR3 terminus; that terminus is restored from the germline J gene. This chain joins TRBV26 and TRBJ2-3, with D unresolved. In germline, CDR1 is KGHPV, CDR2 FQNQEV (reference sequence). The CDR3 extends over 14 amino acids. Trimming took 2 bases from V and 0 from J, leaving 6 bases between them. The covered CDR3 bases are TGTGCCAGCAGTCTGGGGGTTAGTGCAGAAACGCTGTAT. It yields the protein CASSLGVSAETLY. The whole CDR3 reads CASSLGVSAETLYF.

About this clone: Gene names are the mouse ones. The read ends 1 residue shy of where the CDR3 ends; the end is completed using the germline J gene. The rearrangement joins TRBV5 to TRBJ2-1; 7 bases are shared with TRBD2. Germline-derived CDR1 and CDR2 are LGHNA and YNLKQL (reference sequence). This CDR3 has 14 amino acids. The V gene end was trimmed by 0 bases and the J gene end by 4 bases; junction bases not matched to a gene: 0. The part of the CDR3 DNA that was read is TGTGCCAGCAGCCAAGACTGGGGGTATGCTGAGCAGTTC. This codes for CASSQDWGYAEQF. The full CDR3 reads CASSQDWGYAEQFF.

This clone was observed a few times. Gene names and germline match the mouse. With the read ending 1 residue before the CDR3 end, the germline J gene is used to fill in that end. This chain uses TRBV26 with TRBJ2-3; D uncertain. Germline V gene lookup returns CDR1 KGHPV and CDR2 FQNQEV (reference sequence). The CDR3 has 13 amino acids. The V end was cut by 4 bases, the J end by 1 base, with 6 bases between. This CDR3 reads CASSPRGAETLYF. The DNA read from the CDR3 is TGTGCCAGCAGTCCTCGGGGTGCAGAAACGCTGTAT. The full variable domain, with the rest looked up from reference TRBV26 and TRBJ2-3, is NSKVIQTPRYLVKGQGQKAKMRCIPEKGHPVVFWYQQNKNNEFKFLINFQNQEVLQQIDMTEKRFSAECPSNSPCSLEIQSSEAGDSALYLCASSPRGAETLYFGSGTRLTVL.

This clone is labeled as medium-sized (0.01 to 0.1%). The gene symbols are mouse symbols. Partial CDR3 DNA: TGTGCCAGCAGTCTTGAAGGTGCAGAAACGCTGTAT. Protein: CASSLEGAETLY. The whole CDR3 protein reads CASSLEGAETLYF. The chain has TRBV26 and TRBJ2-3; D is unclear. The CDR3 end lies 1 residue beyond the end of the read and is filled in from the germline J gene. This CDR3 is built from 13 residues. V was pared by 3 bases and J by 1 base, with 5 bases between. Germline V gene data show CDR1 as KGHPV and CDR2 as FQNQEV (reference sequence).

In regard to this clone: The genes and germline here are from mouse. The DNA ends 1 residue before the CDR3 does, and the rest of the CDR3 is filled in from the germline J gene. The chain has TRBV14 and TRBJ1-3; D remains unclear. CDR3 size: 13 residues. Germline CDR1 reads SGHDT; CDR2 reads FRDEAV. The ends were cut back, 3 bases at V and 0 bases at J, with 4 bases in the middle. The CDR3 spells CASSWNSGNTLYF. The CDR3 bases that were read are TGTGCCAGCAGTTGGAATTCTGGAAATACGCTCTAT.

Relative to its sample, this clone is medium-sized (0.01 to 0.1%). Gene names refer to mouse genes. Read coverage stops 1 residue before the CDR3 terminus; the germline J gene supplies the remainder. The gene calls are TRBV26 and TRBJ1-4; 7 nucleotides agree with TRBD1. The germline gives CDR1 KGHPV, CDR2 FQNQEV (reference sequence). With 2 bases clipped from V and 0 bases from J, the junction kept 3 bases outside the gene matches. CDR3 length equals 16 residues. CDR3 bases read: TGTGCCAGCAGTCTGAGGCAGGGGGTTTCCAACGAAAGATTATTT. As protein: CASSLRQGVSNERLF. In full, the CDR3 is CASSLRQGVSNERLFF. The full variable domain, completed using reference TRBV26 and TRBJ1-4, is NSKVIQTPRYLVKGQGQKAKMRCIPEKGHPVVFWYQQNKNNEFKFLINFQNQEVLQQIDMTEKRFSAECPSNSPCSLEIQSSEAGDSALYLCASSLRQGVSNERLFFGHGTKLSVL.

As regards this clone: Gene names and germline refer to mouse. The sequenced fragment ends 1 residue before the CDR3 boundary, so the rest is inferred from the germline J gene. The J gene is TRBJ1-2, the V gene TRBV26; a weak D match, TRBD1 (5 bases). CDR3 length equals 13 residues. Germline V gene data show CDR1 as KGHPV and CDR2 as FQNQEV (reference sequence). Trimming removed 5 bases from V and 4 bases from J, with 11 bases in between. CDR3 DNA (partial): TGTGCCAGCAGTTTACAGGTTGGCTCCGACTACACC. This codes for CASSLQVGSDYT. The full CDR3 protein reads CASSLQVGSDYTF.

Comments on this clone: The gene symbols are mouse symbols. The read gets to within 1 residue of the CDR3 end, and the germline J gene fills in the rest. The rearrangement joins TRBV16 to TRBJ1-1; D is unclear. V was cut by 5 bases and J by 0 bases, with 7 bases left in between. The CDR3 loop spans 13 amino acids. CDR1 SGHSA and CDR2 FRNQAP come from the germline V gene. CDR3 region: CASSLQANTEVFF. The DNA read from the CDR3 is TGTGCAAGCAGCCTTCAAGCAAACACAGAAGTCTTC. Variable domain in full (rest from reference TRBV16 and TRBJ1-1): NAGVIQTPRHKVTGKGQEATLWCEPISGHSAVFWYRQTIVQGLEFLTYFRNQAPIDDSGMPKERFSAQMPNQSHSTLKIQSTQPQDSAVYLCASSLQANTEVFFGKGTRLTVV.

For this clone: Gene and germline names: mouse. The read gets to within 1 residue of the CDR3 end, and the germline J gene fills in the rest. The V and J genes are TRBV17 and TRBJ2-3, with 8 bases lining up with TRBD1. The V segment lost 5 bases and the J segment 3 bases; nucleotides outside the gene matches: 7. The CDR3 contains 15 residues. Germline lookup yields CDR1 MNHDT and CDR2 YYDKIL. The CDR3 is CASSPDRGDAETLYF. CDR3 DNA, as far as it was read: TGTGCTAGCAGTCCTGACAGGGGAGACGCAGAAACGCTGTAT.

Notes on this clone: Gene names are the mouse ones. The read ends 1 residue shy of where the CDR3 ends; the end is completed using the germline J gene. J is TRBJ1-2 and V is TRBV3; 9 bases agree with TRBD1. This CDR3 has 14 residues. The J segment lost 5 bases and the V segment lost 4 bases, leaving 5 bases of the junction unmatched. Germline CDR1 and CDR2: SNHLY and FYNGKV (reference sequence). The chain's CDR3 is CASSSGQGGSDYTF. The CDR3 bases that were read are TGTGCCAGCAGCTCGGGACAGGGAGGATCCGACTACACC.

On this clone itself: Gene names and germline refer to mouse. Sequencing ends 1 residue short of the CDR3 end; the germline J gene provides the rest. The rearrangement links TRBV23 to TRBJ2-5; the D call in the table, TRBD1, was not verified against the DNA. The CDR3 consists of 13 residues. Germline V lookup: CDR1 KGHTA, CDR2 FQNQQP. This chain's CDR3 is CSSSHQGEDTQYF. The covered CDR3 bases are TGCTCCAGCAGTCATCAGGGGGAAGACACCCAGTAC.